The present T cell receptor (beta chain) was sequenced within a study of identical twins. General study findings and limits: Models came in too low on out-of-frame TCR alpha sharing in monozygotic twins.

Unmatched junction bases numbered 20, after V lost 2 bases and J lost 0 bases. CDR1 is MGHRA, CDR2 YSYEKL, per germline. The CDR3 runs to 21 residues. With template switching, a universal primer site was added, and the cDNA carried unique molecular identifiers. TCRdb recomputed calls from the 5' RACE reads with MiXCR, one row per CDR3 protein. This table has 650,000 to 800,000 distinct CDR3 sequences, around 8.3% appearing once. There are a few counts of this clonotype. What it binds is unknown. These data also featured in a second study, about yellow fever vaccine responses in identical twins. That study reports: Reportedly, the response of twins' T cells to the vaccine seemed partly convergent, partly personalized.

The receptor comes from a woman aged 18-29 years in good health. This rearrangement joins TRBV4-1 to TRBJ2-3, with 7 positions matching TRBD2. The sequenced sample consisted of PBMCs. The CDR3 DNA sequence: TGCGCCAGCAGCCAAACTCGCCTGGGGCTAGCGGACTATCTTAGCACAGATACGCAGTATTTT. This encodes CASSQTRLGLADYLSTDTQYF.